Listed here are 27 T cell receptor beta chains from one sample, sequenced in a study of long-term antiretroviral therapy in people with HIV. Assay version v3.0 of immunoSEQ was used, and it was run at survey level. The method was immunoSEQ multiplex PCR; TCRdb's version includes in-frame clones alone and lacks a portion of them. Of about 28,000 clones detected, approximately 80% appear once; the ten largest clones hold more than 8%. The sequencing here drew on unsorted PBMCs, taken almost 2.9 years after starting antiretroviral therapy. These receptors were taken from a man between 25 and 39 years old with HIV.

The chain employs TRBV2 and TRBJ1-1, with a weak D call TRBD1 (6 bases). The CDR3 is 15 amino acids. Germline CDR1 reads SNHLY; CDR2 reads FYNNEI. Trimming stripped 3 bases from V and 3 bases from J, with 14 bases between. CDR3 coding DNA: TGTGCCAGCAGTGAGGTCAGGGGTGGCTACACTGAAGCTTTCTTT. It specifies CASSEVRGGYTEAFF.

The CDR3 DNA is TGTGCCAGCAGTACCAGGACAGGGGGCGTCTACGAGCAGTACTTC. This sequence encodes CASSTRTGGVYEQYF. The chain is built from TRBV6-5 and TRBJ2-7, with 11 bases that match TRBD1. From germline, CDR1 is MNHEY and CDR2 SVGAGI. This CDR3 region has 15 residues. Trimming at V came to 5 bases and at J to 3 bases, leaving 6 bases not matched to a gene.

The CDR3 DNA is TGTGCCAGCAGCTTAGAGCTTGTAGGGTCCTACAATGAGCAGTTCTTC. Its translation is CASSLELVGSYNEQFF. The chain has TRBV7-6 and TRBJ2-1; no definite D call. Trimming stripped 1 base from V and 1 base from J, with 11 bases between. CDR1 and CDR2 (germline): SGHVS, FNYEAQ. This CDR3 spans 16 amino acids.

This chain links TRBV7-8 with TRBJ2-5, with D unclear. Trimming stripped 5 bases from V and 4 bases from J, with 11 bases between. The germline CDR1 and CDR2 sequences are SGHVS and FQNEAQ. The CDR3 consists of 13 residues. The CDR3 loop reads CASSLHGIETQYF. The DNA of the CDR3 is TGTGCCAGCAGCCTTCACGGTATAGAGACCCAGTACTTC.

V and J are TRBV10-3 and TRBJ2-3, with 11 positions matching TRBD2. This CDR3 region has 15 residues. V dropped 5 bases and J dropped 4; count of bases not matched to a gene: 5. From germline, CDR1 is ENHRY and CDR2 SYGVKD. As DNA, the CDR3 is TGTGCCATCAGTCTAACTAGCGGGAGTGCAGATACGCAGTATTTT. Protein product: CAISLTSGSADTQYF.

This clone is deemed medium-sized. J is TRBJ2-3 and V is TRBV2; the D gene is possibly TRBD2 (5 bases). Germline V gene lookup returns CDR1 SNHLY and CDR2 FYNNEI. The CDR3 covers 13 residues. The V end lost 3 bases, the J end lost 3 bases, and 7 bases lay between the germline ends. The CDR3 nucleotides read TGTGCCAGCAGTGAGACTACTACAGATACGCAGTATTTT. Its protein is CASSETTTDTQYF.

The CDR3 DNA reads as TGTGCCAGTAGTGAAGTATGGGGAAACGAGCAGTACTTC. This translates into CASSEVWGNEQYF. The rearrangement links TRBV19 to TRBJ2-7, with D unresolved. The CDR3 is 13 amino acids. V was cut by 5 bases and J by 5 bases, with 13 bases left in between. In germline, CDR1 is LNHDA, CDR2 SQIVND (reference sequence).

V is TRBV28 and J is TRBJ1-6; a weak D match, TRBD1 (5 bases). CDR1 and CDR2 (germline): MDHEN, SYDVKM. Trimming shortened V by 5 bases and J by 0 bases, and 8 bases separated the two germline ends. The CDR3 is made up of 15 amino acids. CDR3 loop: CASSGGSSYNSPLHF. In DNA, the CDR3 is TGTGCCAGCAGTGGGGGGAGCTCCTATAATTCACCCCTCCACTTT.

The chain uses TRBV5-4 and TRBJ2-3; D remains ambiguous. Germline-derived CDR1 and CDR2 are SGHNT and YYREEE (reference sequence). V was trimmed by 4 bases and J by 6 bases, leaving 12 bases between them. The CDR3 loop spans 13 amino acids. Here the CDR3 reads CASSPPGLDTQYF. The CDR3 DNA sequence: TGTGCCAGCAGCCCCCCAGGCCTGGATACGCAGTATTTT.

CDR3 coding DNA: TGTGCCAGCAGCGCATATCCACCCAACACAGATACGCAGTATTTT. It codes for CASSAYPPNTDTQYF. The chain is built from TRBV14 and TRBJ2-3; D call uncertain. With 5 bases removed from V and 2 bases from J, the gap between germline ends came to 14 bases. This CDR3 is 15 amino acids long. Germline V CDR1 and CDR2: SGHDN, FVKESK.

CDR3 DNA: TGTGCCAGCAGCTTAGCTTCAGGTAACAATGAGCAGTTCTTC. This codes for CASSLASGNNEQFF. The V call is TRBV11-3, the J call TRBJ2-1; D not resolved. This CDR3 spans 14 amino acids. Trimming shortened V by 1 base and J by 5 bases, and 9 bases separated the two germline ends. The germline CDR1 and CDR2 sequences are SGHNT and YENEEA.

V usage is TRBV7-2 and J usage is TRBJ2-7, with D tentatively TRBD2 (6 bases). The V end was cut by 5 bases, the J end by 6 bases, with 20 bases between. CDR1 and CDR2 (germline): SGHTA, FQGNSA. There are 15 residues in the CDR3. The CDR3: CASSPGGLTPLEQYF. In nucleotides, the CDR3 is TGTGCCAGCAGCCCCGGAGGGCTTACCCCCCTCGAGCAGTACTTC.

In this sample, this clone turned up once. V is TRBV12-5 and J is TRBJ2-3; D not certain. The V gene's germline CDR1 is LGHNT and CDR2 FRNRAP. V was pared by 2 bases and J by 5 bases, with 5 bases between. The CDR3 loop spans 12 amino acids. CDR3 residues: CASGLSRDTQYF. In DNA form, the CDR3 reads TGTGCTAGTGGTTTGTCCAGAGATACGCAGTATTTT.

The chain carries TRBV5-6 and TRBJ2-7; a weak D match, TRBD2 (5 bases). The CDR3 consists of 14 residues. Germline CDR1 SGHDT, CDR2 YYEEEE. The V end was cut by 3 bases, the J end by 4 bases, with 14 bases between. CDR3 in DNA: TGTGCCAGCAGCTCGGAGGTAGGCGGATACGAGCAGTACTTC. It codes for CASSSEVGGYEQYF.

The chain has TRBV19 and TRBJ2-5, with a tentative D call TRBD2 (6 bases). CDR1 and CDR2 from the germline V gene are LNHDA and SQIVND (reference sequence). V lost 3 bases to trimming and J lost 4 bases, with 9 bases between them. The CDR3 has 13 amino acids. CDR3 nucleotides: TGTGCCAGTAGTATGGGAGCGGGAGAGACCCAGTACTTC. Protein sequence: CASSMGAGETQYF.

The J gene is TRBJ2-6, the V gene TRBV7-2; D unresolved. Germline CDR1 is SGHTA and CDR2 is FQGNSA. The CDR3 is 18 amino acids. V shed 5 bases and J shed 1 base, with 18 bases lying between them. The CDR3 DNA is TGTGCCAGCAGCATTCCTCAGGCCTACCAATCTGGGGCCAACGTCCTGACTTTC. Translated, it gives CASSIPQAYQSGANVLTF. The whole variable domain, filled in from reference TRBV7-2 and TRBJ2-6, reads GAGVSQSPSNKVTEKGKDVELRCDPISGHTALYWYRQSLGQGLEFLIYFQGNSAPDKSGLPSDRFSAERTGGSVSTLTIQRTQQEDSAVYLCASSIPQAYQSGANVLTFGAGSRLTVL.

The chain links TRBV30 to TRBJ1-3; D may be TRBD1 (5 bases). CDR1 is GTSNPN, CDR2 SVGIG, per germline (reference sequence). Trimming removed 3 bases from V and 0 bases from J, with 6 bases in between. CDR3 length equals 13 residues. As DNA, the CDR3 is TGTGCCTGGAGGGGGACCTCTGGAAACACCATATATTTT. It encodes CAWRGTSGNTIYF. The whole variable domain, remainder taken from reference TRBV30 and TRBJ1-3, is SQTIHQWPATLVQPVGSPLSLECTVEGTSNPNLYWYRQAAGRGLQLLFYSVGIGQISSEVPQNLSASRPQDRQFILSSKKLLLSDSGFYLCAWRGTSGNTIYFGEGSWLTVV.

The gene calls are TRBV5-1 and TRBJ1-1, with D tentatively TRBD1 (6 bases). Trimming pared 2 bases from V and 4 bases from J, leaving 15 bases between. CDR1 is SGHRS and CDR2 is YFSETQ in the germline V gene. The CDR3 extends over 15 amino acids. The CDR3 DNA follows: TGCGCCAGCAGCTTTAAGACAGGAACCCCCACTGAAGCTTTCTTT. Translating gives CASSFKTGTPTEAFF.

CDR3 DNA sequence: TGCGCCAGCAGTTCAACCCAACGACCGCGCTCTGGAAACACCATATATTTT. This translates into CASSSTQRPRSGNTIYF. The chain couples TRBV4-1 to TRBJ1-3, with D uncertain. The germline V gene encodes CDR1 MGHRA and CDR2 YSYEKL. V lost 6 bases to trimming and J lost 0 bases, with 18 bases between them. The CDR3 is 17 residues long.

This clone has a handful of counts. The chain has TRBV27 and TRBJ1-2; no reliable D call. The germline V gene encodes CDR1 MNHEY and CDR2 SMNVEV (reference sequence). The V end lost 0 bases, the J end lost 8 bases, and 13 bases lay between the germline ends. This CDR3 comprises 14 residues. CDR3 coding DNA: TGTGCCAGCAGTTTATCGCGGGGTCTAAGAGGCTACACCTTC. The encoded protein is CASSLSRGLRGYTF.

This chain joins TRBV5-1 and TRBJ1-1; the D is unclear. The germline V and J ends were trimmed by 2 bases and 0 bases, with 8 bases remaining between them. CDR1 is SGHRS, CDR2 YFSETQ, per germline. This CDR3 is 14 amino acids long. The CDR3 protein is CASSLLDMNTEAFF. The CDR3 DNA reads as TGCGCCAGCAGCTTATTGGATATGAACACTGAAGCTTTCTTT.

This chain connects TRBV6-5 to TRBJ2-4; 9 bases are shared with TRBD2. After removal of 4 bases from V and 8 bases from J, the junction contained 9 bases not matched to a gene. The CDR3 sequence is 15 residues long. Germline assignment: CDR1 MNHEY and CDR2 SVGAGI. CDR3 loop: CASSSLIAGVYIQYF. The CDR3 DNA sequence: TGTGCCAGCAGTTCGCTCATAGCGGGGGTGTACATTCAGTACTTC.

The V gene is TRBV7-8, the J gene TRBJ2-2; no firm D call. Trimming removed 6 bases at V and 4 bases at J, with 12 bases between. The CDR3 sequence is 14 residues long. Germline V CDR1 and CDR2: SGHVS, FQNEAQ. CDR3 amino acids: CASRVLIATGELFF. CDR3 sequence (DNA): TGTGCCAGCAGGGTGTTGATAGCCACCGGGGAGCTGTTTTTT.

The chain combines TRBV5-4 with TRBJ2-2; no clear D. Germline V gene lookup returns CDR1 SGHNT and CDR2 YYREEE (reference sequence). The CDR3 contains 17 residues. V was pared by 0 bases and J by 3 bases, with 15 bases between. The CDR3, as DNA: TGTGCCAGCAGCTTGGTAAAACTGGGAATCGACACCGGGGAGCTGTTTTTT. It encodes CASSLVKLGIDTGELFF.

This chain joins TRBV9 and TRBJ2-2; 7 positions match TRBD2. The CDR3 sequence is 14 residues long. Germline V gene sequence: CDR1 SGDLS, CDR2 YYNGEE. J was trimmed by 5 bases and V by 0 bases; bases with no gene match: 1. The CDR3 DNA follows: TGTGCCAGCAGCGTAGGGCGGGGGACCGGGGAGCTGTTTTTT. This codes for CASSVGRGTGELFF.

This chain links TRBV21-1 with TRBJ1-5. TRBV21-1 is designated a pseudogene. This CDR3 has 17 amino acids. The CDR3 DNA follows: TGTGCCAGCAGCAAAGAGGTATCGGGTACAGACAATCAGCCCCAGCATTTT. Translation: CASSKEVSGTDNQPQHF.

The V call is TRBV9, the J call TRBJ2-1, with 7 bases identical to TRBD2. V shed 5 bases, J shed 5 bases, and the junction held 10 bases outside the gene matches. Germline V CDR1 and CDR2: SGDLS, YYNGEE. This CDR3 has 15 amino acids. CDR3 sequence reads: CASSYRAGADNEQFF. The DNA of the CDR3 is TGTGCCAGCAGTTATAGGGCGGGAGCCGACAATGAGCAGTTCTTC.